Shown below are 3 T cell receptor beta chains from a single sample sequenced in a study of shared clonotypes between healthy human individuals. Assay used: immunoSEQ multiplex PCR; TCRdb lists only in-frame clones, some missing. Here the sample spans 2,100,000 or so clones, approximately 96% being singletons. Sequencing input: naive CD4+ T cells sorted from blood. Subset: CD45RA+ positively selected. These receptors were collected from a man aged 18 to 30 in good health.

The chain has TRBV30 and TRBJ2-7, with 11 bases fitting TRBD1. V gave up 2 bases and J gave up 5 bases; unmatched junction bases: 2. Germline CDR1 is GTSNPN and CDR2 is SVGIG (reference sequence). The CDR3 extends over 13 amino acids. The CDR3 nucleotides are TGTGCCTGGAGTCGGGGACAGGGGGACGAGCAGTACTTC. This codes for CAWSRGQGDEQYF.

V is TRBV7-9 and J is TRBJ1-3; D remains ambiguous. CDR3 length equals 16 residues. Per germline, CDR1 SEHNR and CDR2 FQNEAQ (reference sequence). The V end lost 1 base, the J end lost 0 bases, and 10 bases lay between the germline ends. The CDR3 here is CASSLGLVSSGNTIYF. The CDR3 coding sequence is TGTGCCAGCAGCTTAGGACTGGTTAGCTCTGGAAACACCATATATTTT.

This chain links TRBV18 with TRBJ2-2; D may be TRBD2 (5 bases). Trimming removed 4 bases from V and 7 bases from J, with 13 bases in between. The germline V gene encodes CDR1 KGHSH and CDR2 LQKENI. This CDR3 region has 14 residues. The CDR3, as DNA: TGTGCCAGCTCACTTGAGCGGCTTGGCGGGGAGCTGTTTTTT. It specifies CASSLERLGGELFF.